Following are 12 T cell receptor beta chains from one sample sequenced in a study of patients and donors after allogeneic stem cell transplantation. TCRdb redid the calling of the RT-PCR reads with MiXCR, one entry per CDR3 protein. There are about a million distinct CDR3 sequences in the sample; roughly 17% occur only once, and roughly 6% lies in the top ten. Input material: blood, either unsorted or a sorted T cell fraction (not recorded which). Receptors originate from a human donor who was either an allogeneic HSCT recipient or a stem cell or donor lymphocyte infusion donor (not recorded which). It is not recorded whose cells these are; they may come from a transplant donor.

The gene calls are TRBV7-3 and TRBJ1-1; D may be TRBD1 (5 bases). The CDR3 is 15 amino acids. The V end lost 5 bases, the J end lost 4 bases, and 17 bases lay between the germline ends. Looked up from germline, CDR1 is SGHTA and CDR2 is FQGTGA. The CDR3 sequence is CASSTKDQGSTEAFF. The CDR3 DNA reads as TGTGCCAGCAGCACCAAGGATCAGGGATCCACTGAAGCTTTCTTT.

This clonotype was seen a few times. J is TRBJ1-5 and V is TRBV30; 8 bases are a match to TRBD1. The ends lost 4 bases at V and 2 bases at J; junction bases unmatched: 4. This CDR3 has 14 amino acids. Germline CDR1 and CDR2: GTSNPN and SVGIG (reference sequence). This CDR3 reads CAWNLGQGNQPQHF. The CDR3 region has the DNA TGTGCCTGGAACCTGGGACAGGGCAATCAGCCCCAGCATTTT.

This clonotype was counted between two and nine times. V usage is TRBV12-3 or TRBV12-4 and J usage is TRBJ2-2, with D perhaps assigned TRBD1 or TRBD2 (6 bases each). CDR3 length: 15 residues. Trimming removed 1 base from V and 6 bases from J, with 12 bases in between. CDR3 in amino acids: CASSLEGGGAGELFF. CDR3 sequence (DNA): TGTGCCAGCAGTTTAGAAGGAGGGGGTGCCGGGGAGCTGTTTTTT.

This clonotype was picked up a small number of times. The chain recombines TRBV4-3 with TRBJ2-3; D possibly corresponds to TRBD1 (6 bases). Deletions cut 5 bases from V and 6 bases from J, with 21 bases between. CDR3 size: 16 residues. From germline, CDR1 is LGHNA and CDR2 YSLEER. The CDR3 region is CASSRNRAGLEDTQYF. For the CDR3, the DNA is TGCGCCAGCAGCAGGAACAGGGCCGGTTTAGAGGATACGCAGTATTTT.

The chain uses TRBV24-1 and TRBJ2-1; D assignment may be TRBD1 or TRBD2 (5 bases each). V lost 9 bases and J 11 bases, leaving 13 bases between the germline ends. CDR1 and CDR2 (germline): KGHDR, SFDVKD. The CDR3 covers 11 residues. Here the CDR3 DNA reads TGTGCCACCGCCTCCCGGGACCAGCAGTTCTTC. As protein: CATASRDQQFF.

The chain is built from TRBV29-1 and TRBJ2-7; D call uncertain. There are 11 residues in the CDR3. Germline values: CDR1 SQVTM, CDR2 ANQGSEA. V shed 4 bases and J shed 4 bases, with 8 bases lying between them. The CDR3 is CSVAHQYEQYF. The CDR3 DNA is TGCAGCGTTGCACACCAGTACGAGCAGTACTTC.

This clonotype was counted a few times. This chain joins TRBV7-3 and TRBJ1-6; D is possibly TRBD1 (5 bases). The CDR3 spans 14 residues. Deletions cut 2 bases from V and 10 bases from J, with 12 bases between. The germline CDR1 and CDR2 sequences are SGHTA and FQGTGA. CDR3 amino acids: CASSLQGIPSPLHF. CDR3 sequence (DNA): TGTGCCAGCAGCTTACAGGGTATCCCCTCACCCCTCCACTTT.

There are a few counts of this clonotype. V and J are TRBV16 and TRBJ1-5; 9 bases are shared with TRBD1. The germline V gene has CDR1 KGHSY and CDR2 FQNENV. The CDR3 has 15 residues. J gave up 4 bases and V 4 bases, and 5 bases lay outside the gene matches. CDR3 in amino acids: CASSPLGTGNQPQHF. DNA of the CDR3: TGTGCCAGCAGCCCCCTAGGGACAGGGAATCAGCCCCAGCATTTT.

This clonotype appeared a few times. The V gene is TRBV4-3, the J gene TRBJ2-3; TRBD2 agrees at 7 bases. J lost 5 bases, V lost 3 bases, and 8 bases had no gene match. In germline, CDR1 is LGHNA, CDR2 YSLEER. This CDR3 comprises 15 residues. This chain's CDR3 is CASSHSDERGDTQYF. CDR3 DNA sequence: TGCGCCAGCAGCCACTCCGATGAGCGGGGAGATACGCAGTATTTT.

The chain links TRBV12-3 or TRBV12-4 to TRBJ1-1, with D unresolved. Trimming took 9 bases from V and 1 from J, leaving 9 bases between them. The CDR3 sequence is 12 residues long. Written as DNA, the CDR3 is TGTGCCAGTTGTCGGCGGAACACTGAAGCTTTCTTT. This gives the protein CASCRRNTEAFF.

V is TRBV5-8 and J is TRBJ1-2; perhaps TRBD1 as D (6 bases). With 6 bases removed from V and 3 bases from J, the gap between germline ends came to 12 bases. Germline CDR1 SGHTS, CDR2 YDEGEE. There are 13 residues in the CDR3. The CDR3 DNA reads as TGTGCCAGCACAAAGAGGGGGGACTATGGCTACACCTTC. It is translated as CASTKRGDYGYTF.

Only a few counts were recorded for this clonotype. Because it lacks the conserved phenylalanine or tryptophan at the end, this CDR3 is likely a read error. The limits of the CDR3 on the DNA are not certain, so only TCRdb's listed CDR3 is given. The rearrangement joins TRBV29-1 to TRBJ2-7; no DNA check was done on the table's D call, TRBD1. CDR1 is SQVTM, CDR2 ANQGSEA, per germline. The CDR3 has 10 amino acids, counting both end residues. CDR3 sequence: CSGIRDTRGL.